This T cell receptor beta chain was identified in a study of CD8 T cells in Susac syndrome. Study-wide results and caveats: The study admitted that it had a relatively small number of individuals in its TCR sequencing and HLA analysis.

Sequencing of TCR beta was performed on blood CD8+ and CD4+ T cells. FACS enriched CD8+ TEMRA cells, while bulk CD8+ and CD4+ were negatively isolated. Reverse transcription used roughly 0.45 to 1 ug RNA and random hexamers. By means of immunoSEQ multiplex PCR, TCR beta CDR3 spanning 54 Vbeta and 13 Jbeta underwent amplification. TCRdb itself ran the immunoSEQ multiplex PCR reads through MiXCR, one entry per CDR3 protein. The sample records about 80,000 distinct CDR3 sequences, 85% to 95% being singletons. CDR3 length: 14 amino acids. CDR1 and CDR2 from the germline V gene are SGDLS and YYNGEE. Trimming took 4 bases from V and 2 from J; bases not matched to a gene: 6. Details on this clonotype: Its antigen is undetermined.

The gene calls are TRBV9 and TRBJ2-7, with 7 bases fitting TRBD2. Input material: CD8+ T cells from PBMCs. This receptor was obtained from a human donor in good health. For the CDR3, the DNA is TGTGCCAGCAGCATCGGACTAGATCCCTACGAGCAGTACGTC. Translated: CASSIGLDPYEQYV.